These T cell receptor beta chains were read from a single sample in a study of T cell responses to AZD1222 COVID-19 vaccine. Sequenced by immunoSEQ multiplex PCR; TCRdb stores in-frame clones only, minus some. Among about 110,000 clones listed, about 93% were seen once. The source was peripheral blood, collected 28 days after the second AZD1222 dose. The source of these receptors is an adult who received the AZD1222 COVID-19 vaccine. Each CDR3 is given with its conserved first and last residue. The D gene is left open where the match is weak. Not every row has a clone size; where given, it reads once, few, many or a size class.

j_call v_call d_call clone_size cdr3_aa
TRBJ1-1 TRBV27 TRBD1 . CASRTQGARVAFF
TRBJ1-2 TRBV18 . . CASSPPGPPVGYTF
TRBJ2-7 TRBV6-6 TRBD1 . CASSYTGTGERGQYF
TRBJ1-2 TRBV9 . . CASSARTPGYTF
TRBJ1-3 TRBV28 . . CASSPSGFGGNTIYF
TRBJ2-1 TRBV19 TRBD2 . CASSAIAGGPNEQFF
TRBJ2-3 TRBV7-2 . . CASSIVRADTQYF
TRBJ1-6 TRBV28 . . CASSVPISSTGSPNSPLHF
TRBJ1-1 TRBV30 . . CAWGGGNTEAFF
TRBJ1-4 TRBV19 TRBD1 . CASRPSTGGVEKLFF
TRBJ2-1 TRBV10-3 . few CAISESIRDNEQFF
TRBJ2-2 TRBV11-2 . few CASSSPRNTGELFF
TRBJ2-1 TRBV5-6 . . CASSLGVRGIFYNEQFF
TRBJ2-7 TRBV11-2 . . CASSLSPSSYEQYF
TRBJ2-7 TRBV18 . . CASSPQEVTPYEQYF
TRBJ2-1 TRBV5-8 TRBD2 . CASSPGTSGFSYNEQFF
TRBJ1-5 TRBV4-1 . . CASSQVGEGQPQHF
TRBJ2-7 TRBV2 . . CASSEAWTPYEQYF
TRBJ1-3 TRBV6-5 . once CASSYGTGYSGNTIYF
TRBJ2-7 TRBV27 . . CASSLFMGGSYEQYF
TRBJ2-1 TRBV7-9 . . CASRKDGSSYNEQFF
TRBJ1-2 TRBV6-5 TRBD1 . CASSYDRARGYTF
TRBJ2-3 TRBV5-1 . . CASSLEISTDTQYF
TRBJ1-2 TRBV29-1 . . CSVGSESYGYTF
TRBJ2-1 TRBV19 . . CASTRDRERDNEQFF
TRBJ1-2 TRBV5-6 . . CASSSAAYFNYGYTF
TRBJ2-5 TRBV5-1 TRBD1 . CASSSGTGVETQYF
TRBJ1-4 TRBV3-1/TRBV3-2 TRBD1 . CASSPGQGLIGEKLFF
TRBJ2-3 TRBV9 . . CASSAQVASTDTQYF
TRBJ2-5 TRBV5-1 TRBD2 . CASSLAAAGIRETQYF
TRBJ1-1 TRBV12-3/TRBV12-4 . . CASSLRGDTEAFF
TRBJ1-5 TRBV20-1 . . CSASRIQGRANQPQHF
TRBJ1-2 TRBV27 TRBD1 . CASSDRAGGYTF
TRBJ2-7 TRBV6-2/TRBV6-3 . . CASSWPGTYEQYF
TRBJ1-1 TRBV7-9 . . CASSLWASRNTEAFF
TRBJ1-5 TRBV5-6 TRBD1 . CASSRTGFQPQHF
TRBJ2-7 TRBV5-4 . . CASSPTGSYEQYF
TRBJ1-1 TRBV7-2 . . CASSFREATEAFF
TRBJ2-7 TRBV5-6 . . CASTYRVRYEQYF
TRBJ2-1 TRBV6-2/TRBV6-3 TRBD2 . CASSYSGGFGLAGREEQFF